The T cell receptor beta chain under discussion was sequenced for a study of T cells in Graves' hyperthyroidism and ophthalmopathy. Study-level results: With a median lead of about six months before onset, the model predicted ophthalmopathy.

A word on this clonotype: The antigen is not known.

CDR1 and CDR2 from the germline V gene are SGHVS and FQNEAQ. The CDR3 has 15 residues. V lost 5 bases to trimming and J lost 6 bases, with 16 bases between them. The authors deemed Graves' hyperthyroidism stable absent ophthalmopathy progression within 18 months. Those with hyperthyroidism were 18 to 65 years old, newly diagnosed, and ill for under 2 months. The diagnoses drew upon clinical symptoms, serum thyroxine and TRAb, thyroid ultrasound and orbital computed tomography. The investigators amplified TCR beta CDR3 regions from RNA transcripts. During a first-round RT-PCR of the TCR CDR3, the HTBI primer set was used. TCRdb processed the multiplex PCR reads anew with MiXCR; each CDR3 protein has one entry. The sample lists about 610,000 distinct CDR3 sequences; under 60% were seen once.

Sequences were obtained from peripheral blood or thyroid tissue (not recorded which). The TCR sequence derives from a woman aged 18-29 years with Graves' hyperthyroidism. The gene calls are TRBV7-8 and TRBJ1-4; D is possibly TRBD1 (6 bases). This CDR3 reads CASSQTGKGDEKLFF. The CDR3, as DNA: TGTGCCAGCAGCCAGACAGGAAAGGGGGATGAAAAACTGTTTTTT. The variable domain in full, completed from reference TRBV7-8 and TRBJ1-4, reads GAGVSQSPRYKVAKRGQDVALRCDPISGHVSLFWYQQALGQGPEFLTYFQNEAQLDKSGLPSDRFFAERPEGSVSTLKIQRTQQEDSAVYLCASSQTGKGDEKLFFGSGTQLSVL.